The clone carrying this T cell receptor (beta chain) was seen only a few times. The antigen is undetermined. This sample was included in a study of vaccination effects on CD4 cells after COVID-19. Viral peptide pool expansion of antigen-specific CD4+ T cells preceded sequencing in the ViraFEST assay. Investigators separated out CD4+ T cells once around 9 days of culture had passed. This individual tested PCR-positive for SARS-CoV-2 infection between March and December 2020. V lost 1 base and J 4 bases, leaving 17 bases between the germline ends. The V gene's germline CDR1 is LGHDT and CDR2 YNNKEL (reference sequence). The CDR3 consists of 17 residues. The repertoire was sequenced with immunoSEQ multiplex PCR; TCRdb's copy has only in-frame clones and lacks some. This sample has 55,000 or so clones, with 76% found just once.

The sequence was collected from a human donor who had a prior SARS-CoV-2 infection. This sequence joins TRBV3-1 (or the pseudogene TRBV3-2) and TRBJ2-1, with a tentative D call TRBD2 (6 bases). The sample in question was CD4+ T cells from PBMCs cultured with HIV peptides, obtained before COVID-19 vaccination. The subset here: HIV-1 Nef peptide pool negative control/reference culture. The CDR3 coding sequence is TGTGCCAGCAGCCAAGTTAGGCGGCTAGCGTTGTACAATGAGCAGTTCTTC. It is translated as CASSQVRRLALYNEQFF.